The 2 T cell receptor beta chains presented below share a single source sample, sequenced in a study of T cells in Graves' hyperthyroidism and ophthalmopathy. Amplified regions were TCR beta CDR3 sequences from RNA transcripts. TCR CDR3 underwent first-round RT-PCR with the HTBI primer set. Using its own MiXCR run on the multiplex PCR reads, TCRdb lists one record per CDR3 protein. The table records 400,000 or so distinct CDR3 sequences, roughly an eighth of them present only once. The source material was blood. All receptors come from a man between 45 and 60 years old with Graves' ophthalmopathy.

This clonotype was detected many times. The rearrangement uses TRBV29-1 and TRBJ2-7, with D possibly TRBD1 on 6 matching bases. CDR3 length: 14 amino acids. V was pared by 4 bases and J by 3 bases, with 16 bases between. Germline lookup yields CDR1 SQVTM and CDR2 ANQGSEA. For the CDR3, the DNA is TGCAGCGTTGGGCTGGACAGAAGAATCTACGAGCAGTACTTC. This sequence encodes CSVGLDRRIYEQYF.

This clonotype was observed a few times. The genes are TRBV6-4 and TRBJ2-7; 9 bases match TRBD2. This CDR3 spans 14 amino acids. The V segment lost 3 bases and the J segment 7 bases; nucleotides outside the gene matches: 7. Per the germline V gene, CDR1 is MRHNA and CDR2 is SNTAGT. The CDR3 region is CASSEIAGAEEQYF. In nucleotides, the CDR3 is TGTGCCAGCAGTGAAATAGCGGGAGCTGAGGAGCAGTACTTC.